The T cell receptor beta chain under discussion was sequenced for a study of long-term antiretroviral therapy in people with HIV. General study points: Controls showed broader CDR3 length ranges than did the HIV repertoires. The study collected no data on ART adherence, viral resistance or therapy changes. Collection of the blood took place between about 2004 and 2018. The ART regimens in use then may have been less effective than current ones. An increase in diversity followed ART, yet levels stayed below transplant donor controls.

This was the immunoSEQ v3.0 assay at survey level. Profiled with immunoSEQ multiplex PCR; TCRdb holds only in-frame clones, not every one. The sample has about 22,000 clones; around 86% are singletons. The count of this clone is one. The target antigen is unknown. The CDR3 totals 14 residues. The ends were cut back, 4 bases at V and 4 bases at J, with 14 bases in the middle. Germline V gene data show CDR1 as GTSNPN and CDR2 as SVGIG (reference sequence). The sequence came from a woman aged 25-40 years with HIV. This chain joins TRBV30 and TRBJ2-1; a weak D match, TRBD2 (7 bases). The material was unsorted PBMCs, obtained 1.8 years before starting antiretroviral therapy. CDR3 sequence reads: CAWNGGATYNEQFF. The CDR3 coding sequence is TGTGCCTGGAATGGGGGGGCGACGTACAATGAGCAGTTCTTC.